The T cell receptor (beta chain) described here comes from a study of blood T cell repertoires in COVID-19. Study-level background: Acute and convalescent COVID-19 samples came from the United States, Italy and Spain.

The germline V and J ends were trimmed by 7 bases and 0 bases, with 16 bases remaining between them. The CDR3 is made up of 16 amino acids. The germline V gene encodes CDR1 MDHEN and CDR2 SYDVKM. The data were produced by immunoSEQ multiplex PCR, yet TCRdb's version contains in-frame clones alone and is incomplete. Of 390,000 or so clones in the sample, approximately 87% are singletons; the top ten hold around 10%. Cohorts were based on clinical histories the participants reported. Cohort 3 donors were reported recovered after two negative PCRs, clearance, or symptom resolution. The V call is TRBV28, the J call TRBJ1-5; D not resolved. The receptor was isolated from a woman in her fifties or sixties who had recovered from COVID-19. The source material was PBMCs or T cells enriched from blood (not recorded which). CDR3 bases: TGTGCCAGCAACCCTGAGGGAGGTTTTAGCAATCAGCCCCAGCATTTT. As protein: CASNPEGGFSNQPQHF.